The 26 T cell receptor beta chains listed next were all sequenced from one sample in a study of early T cells in non-severe SARS-CoV-2 infection. In TCRdb, the 5' RACE reads were re-called with MiXCR into one record per CDR3 protein. The sample carries under 20,000 distinct CDR3 sequences, about 5.6% recorded once. The sample in question was whole blood, obtained at baseline. These receptor sequences come from an adult who was a healthcare worker with PCR-confirmed SARS-CoV-2 infection or an uninfected control (not recorded which).

In this sample, this clonotype turned up many times. The V call is TRBV19, the J call TRBJ1-5; 7 positions match TRBD1. After removal of 4 bases from V and 0 bases from J, the junction contained 9 bases not matched to a gene. This CDR3 is built from 17 residues. Germline V gives CDR1 LNHDA, CDR2 SQIVND (reference sequence). The CDR3 here is CASSTTGYAVSNQPQHF. The CDR3 DNA reads TGTGCCAGTAGTACGACAGGGTATGCGGTTAGCAATCAGCCCCAGCATTTT.

V and J are TRBV4-2 and TRBJ1-2, with 9 bases identical to TRBD1. This CDR3 comprises 14 residues. The V gene's germline CDR1 is LGHNA and CDR2 YNFKEQ. The trim removed 3 bases at V and 4 bases at J, leaving 3 bases unmatched. The CDR3 region has the DNA TGTGCCAGCAGCCAGGGACAGGGTTTCTATGGCTACACCTTC. Translating it yields CASSQGQGFYGYTF.

Ten or more counts support this clonotype. The genes are TRBV24-1 and TRBJ2-2, with D unresolved. The germline V gene encodes CDR1 KGHDR and CDR2 SFDVKD. Trimming left V 3 bases short and J 8 bases short, with 6 bases between. There are 12 residues in the CDR3. The CDR3 region has the DNA TGTGCCACCAGTGATAGTTCTGGGGAGCTGTTTTTT. Translation gives CATSDSSGELFF.

The CDR3 DNA follows: TGTGCCATCGGAGTGGGCCCAGGGGTTAATCAGCCCCAGCATTTT. It is translated as CAIGVGPGVNQPQHF. The chain is built from TRBV10-3 and TRBJ1-5; a weak D match, TRBD1 (6 bases). CDR3 size: 15 residues. CDR1 and CDR2 (germline): ENHRY, SYGVKD. The V end lost 8 bases, the J end lost 4 bases, and 18 bases lay between the germline ends.

In its sample, this clonotype was seen many times. V and J are TRBV20-1 and TRBJ1-1, with D uncertain. There are 11 residues in the CDR3. Trimming took off 3 bases at V and 4 bases at J, with 6 bases between the two ends. In germline, CDR1 is DFQATT, CDR2 SNEGSKA (reference sequence). The CDR3 coding sequence is TGCAGTGCTAGGTCAATCACTGAAGCTTTCTTT. Translating it yields CSARSITEAFF.

This clonotype was counted at least ten times. This chain links TRBV27 with TRBJ2-7; D gene ambiguous. Germline V gene lookup returns CDR1 MNHEY and CDR2 SMNVEV (reference sequence). The CDR3 is made up of 11 amino acids. Trimming removed 3 bases at V and 8 bases at J, with 8 bases between. The CDR3 bases are TGTGCCAGCAGTTTCACCGGCAAGCAGTACTTC. The encoded protein is CASSFTGKQYF.

There are many counts of this clonotype. The chain couples TRBV7-2 to TRBJ2-3, with unresolved D. This CDR3 region has 13 residues. Germline CDR1 and CDR2: SGHTA and FQGNSA. V gave up 3 bases and J gave up 1 base, with 5 bases separating them. The CDR3, as DNA: TGTGCCAGCAGCTTTAGTCGCACAGATACGCAGTATTTT. Its protein is CASSFSRTDTQYF.

This clonotype was detected ten times or more. The CDR3 is CASSTSGQTDTQYF. The DNA for the CDR3 is TGCGCCAGCAGTACATCCGGACAGACAGATACGCAGTATTTT. This sequence joins TRBV5-1 and TRBJ2-3; possible D gene TRBD1, 6 bases. Trimming took off 5 bases at V and 3 bases at J, with 13 bases between the two ends. Germline CDR1 reads SGHRS; CDR2 reads YFSETQ. The CDR3 spans 14 residues. Variable domain in full (rest from reference TRBV5-1 and TRBJ2-3): KAGVTQTPRYLIKTRGQQVTLSCSPISGHRSVSWYQQTPGQGLQFLFEYFSETQRNKGNFPGRFSGRQFSNSRSEMNVSTLELGDSALYLCASSTSGQTDTQYFGPGTRLTVL.

This clonotype was detected many times. The gene calls are TRBV4-1 and TRBJ2-5; D is perhaps TRBD1 (5 bases). Trimming removed 0 bases at V and 5 bases at J, with 16 bases between. Per germline, CDR1 MGHRA and CDR2 YSYEKL. This CDR3 is built from 16 residues. DNA of the CDR3: TGCGCCAGCAGCCAAGATCTTAACCGCAGGGCGGAGACCCAGTACTTC. It specifies CASSQDLNRRAETQYF.

This clonotype has at least ten counts. V is TRBV7-3 and J is TRBJ2-3; 11 nucleotides align to TRBD2. The V gene's germline CDR1 is SGHTA and CDR2 FQGTGA. V was clipped by 6 bases and J by 4 bases; unmatched bases: 18. The CDR3 has 19 residues. The CDR3 loop reads CASSLDHYTLAGGSDTQYF. In DNA form, the CDR3 reads TGTGCCAGCAGTTTAGATCATTATACCCTAGCGGGGGGATCAGATACGCAGTATTTT.

This clonotype was observed many times. V gene TRBV5-6 combines with J gene TRBJ2-3, with D maybe TRBD2 (6 bases). The ends were cut back, 0 bases at V and 5 bases at J, with 13 bases in the middle. Germline V gives CDR1 SGHDT, CDR2 YYEEEE. The CDR3 loop spans 15 amino acids. The CDR3 DNA reads TGTGCCAGCAGCTTGGGGGTACTAGCAGAAGATACGCAGTATTTT. Translation gives CASSLGVLAEDTQYF.

This clonotype occurred many times. The V gene is TRBV5-1, the J gene TRBJ2-2, with 7 bases fitting TRBD1. With V trimmed by 0 bases and J by 6 bases, 2 bases remained unmatched. The germline V gene has CDR1 SGHRS and CDR2 YFSETQ. The CDR3 sequence is 14 residues long. CDR3: CASSLDRGAGELFF. The CDR3 nucleotides read TGCGCCAGCAGCTTGGACAGGGGCGCCGGGGAGCTGTTTTTT. Full variable domain (outside the CDR3, taken from reference TRBV5-1 and TRBJ2-2): KAGVTQTPRYLIKTRGQQVTLSCSPISGHRSVSWYQQTPGQGLQFLFEYFSETQRNKGNFPGRFSGRQFSNSRSEMNVSTLELGDSALYLCASSLDRGAGELFFGEGSRLTVL.

By its share, this clonotype is medium-sized. V and J are TRBV2 and TRBJ2-5; D unclear. CDR1 and CDR2 (germline): SNHLY, FYNNEI. The CDR3 has 12 residues. Trimming left V 5 bases short and J 2 bases short, with 6 bases between. This CDR3 reads CASSLVQETQYF. CDR3 coding DNA: TGTGCCAGCAGTTTAGTACAAGAGACCCAGTACTTC.

This clonotype was detected many times. The chain joins TRBV7-8 to TRBJ2-3; D remains ambiguous. The CDR3 contains 13 residues. CDR1 is SGHVS and CDR2 is FQNEAQ in the germline V gene. V was cut by 4 bases and J by 5 bases, with 10 bases left in between. CDR3 in amino acids: CASSWPKEDTQYF. DNA of the CDR3: TGTGCCAGCAGCTGGCCGAAGGAAGATACGCAGTATTTT.

In this sample, this clonotype turned up a few times. The V gene is TRBV25-1, the J gene TRBJ2-7; 9 bases match TRBD1. V was pared by 8 bases and J by 4 bases, with 9 bases of the junction left unmatched. The CDR3 is 14 amino acids. Germline V gives CDR1 MGHDK, CDR2 SYGVNS. CDR3 residues: CASVPGQGLYEQYF. CDR3 coding DNA: TGTGCCAGCGTTCCGGGACAGGGCCTGTACGAGCAGTACTTC.

This clonotype was seen at least ten times. The chain has TRBV2 and TRBJ1-1, with TRBD1 identical over 7 bases. The CDR3 is made up of 14 amino acids. Germline V gene sequence: CDR1 SNHLY, CDR2 FYNNEI. The trim removed 5 bases at V and 4 bases at J, leaving 7 bases unmatched. The CDR3 nucleotides read TGTGCCAGCAGTTGGACAGGTACGGGCACTGAAGCTTTCTTT. It codes for CASSWTGTGTEAFF.

In this sample, this clonotype turned up many times. The V gene is TRBV14, the J gene TRBJ2-1, with TRBD2 identical over 10 bases. Trimming removed 1 base from V and 7 bases from J; junction bases left unmatched: 7. The CDR3 runs to 16 residues. Germline V gene sequence: CDR1 SGHDN, CDR2 FVKESK. CDR3: CASSQGRLAGANEQFF. The CDR3 DNA reads as TGTGCCAGCAGCCAAGGGCGCCTAGCGGGGGCGAATGAGCAGTTCTTC.

In this sample, this clonotype turned up many times. The chain employs TRBV11-2 and TRBJ2-7, with D unresolved. This CDR3 contains 16 residues. Trimming took off 2 bases at V and 3 bases at J, with 17 bases between the two ends. Germline V gene sequence: CDR1 SGHAT, CDR2 FQNNGV. CDR3 sequence (DNA): TGTGCCAGCAGCTTAAATTTCGTTGCCAGCAACTACGAGCAGTACTTC. This translates into CASSLNFVASNYEQYF.

This clonotype was picked up many times. V and J are TRBV12-3 or TRBV12-4 and TRBJ1-6; 9 nucleotides align to TRBD1. CDR3 length: 14 amino acids. The junction had 6 bases not matched to a gene; V was cut back by 7 bases and J by 8 bases. The CDR3 sequence: CASTLGQGYSPLHF. The CDR3 DNA reads TGTGCCAGCACCTTGGGACAGGGTTATTCACCCCTCCACTTT.

This clonotype was counted many times. The V gene is TRBV12-3 or TRBV12-4, the J gene TRBJ1-2, with 10 positions matching TRBD1. Unmatched junction bases numbered 5, after V lost 3 bases and J lost 7 bases. The CDR3 has 14 amino acids. CDR3 bases: TGTGCCAGCAGTTTGGGACAGGGGAGAGGTGGCTACACCTTC. Translating gives CASSLGQGRGGYTF.

Ten or more counts support this clonotype. The chain has TRBV5-4 and TRBJ1-1, with D perhaps matching TRBD1 (5 bases). The CDR3 consists of 14 residues. The germline V gene encodes CDR1 SGHNT and CDR2 YYREEE (reference sequence). V was cut by 4 bases and J by 4 bases, with 14 bases left in between. The CDR3: CASSPGELGTEAFF. For the CDR3, the DNA is TGTGCCAGCAGCCCGGGGGAGTTGGGCACTGAAGCTTTCTTT.

This clonotype was seen repeatedly, ten times or more. This chain uses TRBV20-1 with TRBJ1-5; D possibly corresponds to TRBD1 (5 bases). Germline CDR1 and CDR2: DFQATT and SNEGSKA (reference sequence). V shed 3 bases and J shed 7 bases, with 13 bases lying between them. This CDR3 region has 13 residues. This CDR3 reads CSARGQGGQPQHF. The CDR3 DNA reads TGCAGTGCTAGGGGCCAGGGCGGACAGCCCCAGCATTTT.

The rearrangement joins TRBV4-1 to TRBJ2-1; no definite D call. The CDR3 sequence is 14 residues long. Trimming shortened V by 1 base and J by 7 bases, and 11 bases separated the two germline ends. The germline gives CDR1 MGHRA, CDR2 YSYEKL. CDR3 residues: CASSQGTETNEQFF. CDR3 nucleotides: TGCGCCAGCAGCCAAGGGACGGAAACTAATGAGCAGTTCTTC.

This clonotype has at least ten counts. V usage is TRBV7-8 and J usage is TRBJ2-1; 11 nucleotides align to TRBD1. From germline, CDR1 is SGHVS and CDR2 FQNEAQ. The V segment lost 5 bases and the J segment 6 bases; nucleotides outside the gene matches: 9. This CDR3 spans 16 amino acids. The CDR3 spells CASSQGTGGTGNEQFF. CDR3 DNA: TGTGCCAGCAGCCAAGGGACAGGGGGAACGGGCAATGAGCAGTTCTTC.

This clonotype has ten or more counts. The chain links TRBV7-9 to TRBJ2-7; no reliable D call. This CDR3 spans 14 amino acids. Germline V gene lookup returns CDR1 SEHNR and CDR2 FQNEAQ (reference sequence). The V end was cut by 1 base, the J end by 0 bases, with 7 bases between. The CDR3: CASSLVGNSYEQYF. For the CDR3, the DNA is TGTGCCAGCAGCTTAGTAGGCAACTCCTACGAGCAGTACTTC.

This clonotype was counted many times. The chain carries TRBV4-1 and TRBJ1-5; D is unresolved. V shed 5 bases and J shed 0 bases, with 5 bases lying between them. Germline V gene lookup returns CDR1 MGHRA and CDR2 YSYEKL. The CDR3 has 13 amino acids. CDR3 protein: CASSVGSNQPQHF. In DNA form, the CDR3 reads TGCGCCAGCAGCGTAGGTAGCAATCAGCCCCAGCATTTT.